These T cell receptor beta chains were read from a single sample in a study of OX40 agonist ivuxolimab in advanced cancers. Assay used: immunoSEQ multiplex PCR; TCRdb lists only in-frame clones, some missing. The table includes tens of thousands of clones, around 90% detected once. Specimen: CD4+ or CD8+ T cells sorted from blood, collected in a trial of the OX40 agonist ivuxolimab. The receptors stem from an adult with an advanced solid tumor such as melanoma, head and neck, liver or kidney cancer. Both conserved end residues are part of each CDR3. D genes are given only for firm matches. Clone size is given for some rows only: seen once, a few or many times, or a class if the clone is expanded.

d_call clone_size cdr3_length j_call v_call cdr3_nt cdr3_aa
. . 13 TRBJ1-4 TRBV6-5 TGTGCCAGCAGCACAGGGACTAATGAAAAACTGTTTTTT CASSTGTNEKLFF
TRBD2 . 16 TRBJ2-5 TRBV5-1 TGCGCCAGCAGCTTCGAGACTAGCGGGCCGGGGGAGACCCAGTACTTC CASSFETSGPGETQYF
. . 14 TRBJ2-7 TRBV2 TGTGCCAGCGGGAGAAATGCCAGGTCCTACGAGCAGTACTTC CASGRNARSYEQYF
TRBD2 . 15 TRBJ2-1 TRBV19 TGTGCCAGTAGTATCTCCCTAGCGGGAAAGGGTGAGCAGTTCTTC CASSISLAGKGEQFF
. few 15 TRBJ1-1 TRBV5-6 TGTGCCAGCAGCTACGGACCACGAGCGGACACTGAAGCTTTCTTT CASSYGPRADTEAFF
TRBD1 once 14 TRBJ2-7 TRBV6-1 TGTGCCAGCAGGACCGGGACAGGGTCCTACGAGCAGTACTTC CASRTGTGSYEQYF
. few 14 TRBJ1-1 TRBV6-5 TGTGCCAGCACCTCGACAGGCAGGAGCACTGAAGCTTTCTTT CASTSTGRSTEAFF
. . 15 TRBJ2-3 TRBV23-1 TGCGCCAGCCCCCCCGCCCAGGGTAGCACAGATACGCAGTATTTT CASPPAQGSTDTQYF
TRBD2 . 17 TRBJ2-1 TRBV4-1 TGCGCCAGCAGCCAAGAGGGTCTAGCGGGAGGGTACAATGAGCAGTTCTTC CASSQEGLAGGYNEQFF
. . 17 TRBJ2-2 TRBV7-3 TGTGCCAGCAGCTTAGGGTCCAGGGGCACGAACACCGGGGAGCTGTTTTTT CASSLGSRGTNTGELFF
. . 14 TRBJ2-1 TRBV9 TGTGCCAGCAGCGTAGAACTAGGGTACAATGAGCAGTTCTTC CASSVELGYNEQFF
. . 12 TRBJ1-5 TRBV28 TGTGCCAGCCGTCCCGCGGGACAGCCCCAGCATTTT CASRPAGQPQHF
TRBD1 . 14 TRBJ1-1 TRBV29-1 TGCAGCGTTGAAGGGACAGGGGGAAGGACTGAAGCTTTCTTT CSVEGTGGRTEAFF
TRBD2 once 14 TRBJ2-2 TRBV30 TGTGCCTACGGAAAGGCGGGAGGCACCGGGGAGCTGTTTTTT CAYGKAGGTGELFF
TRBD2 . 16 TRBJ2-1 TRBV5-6 TGTGCCAGCAGCTTGGTGACTAGCGGGAGGGTGGATGAGCAGTTCTTC CASSLVTSGRVDEQFF
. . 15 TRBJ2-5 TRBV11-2 TGTGCCAGCAGCTTAGAGGGCGGCAAACAAGAGACCCAGTACTTC CASSLEGGKQETQYF
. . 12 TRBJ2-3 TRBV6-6 TGTGCCAGCAGTTCCCCGCAAGATACGCAGTATTTT CASSSPQDTQYF
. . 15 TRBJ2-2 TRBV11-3 TGTGCCAGCAGGCCCGGGACAACGAACACCGGGGAGCTGTTTTTT CASRPGTTNTGELFF
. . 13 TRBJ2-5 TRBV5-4 TGTGCCAGCAGCCGGGACACCCGCTGGACCCAGTACTTC CASSRDTRWTQYF
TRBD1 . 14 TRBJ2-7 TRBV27 TGTGCCAGCAGTTTAGACAGGGGGCCCTACGAGCAGTACTTC CASSLDRGPYEQYF
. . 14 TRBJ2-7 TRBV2 TGTGCCAGCAGTGAATCCTGGGGTAGGAACGAGCAGTACTTC CASSESWGRNEQYF
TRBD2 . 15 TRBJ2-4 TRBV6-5 TGTGCCAGCAGCCACTCCCGGGAGGGGCGAAACATTCAGTACTTC CASSHSREGRNIQYF
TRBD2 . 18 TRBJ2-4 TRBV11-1 TGTGCCAGCAGCTTAGGGACTAGCGGGAGTGCAGCCAAAAACATTCAGTACTTC CASSLGTSGSAAKNIQYF
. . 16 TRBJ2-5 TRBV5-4 TGTGCCAGCAGCTTAGAGGGGGTACGACGCGGAGGAACCCAGTACTTC CASSLEGVRRGGTQYF
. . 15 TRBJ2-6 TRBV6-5 TGTGCCAGCAGTTACTCTTTCTCTGGGGCCAACGTCCTGACTTTC CASSYSFSGANVLTF
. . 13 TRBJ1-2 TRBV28 TGTGCCAGCAGTTCGGACAGCTTGTATGGCTACACCTTC CASSSDSLYGYTF
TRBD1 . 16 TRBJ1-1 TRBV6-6 TGTGCCAGCAACCGACGGCAGGGGGCTAGGGGGACTGAAGCTTTCTTT CASNRRQGARGTEAFF
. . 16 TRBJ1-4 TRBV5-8 TGTGCCAGCAGCTCGGTGGGGACCGCCGGGGGGGAAAAACTGTTTTTT CASSSVGTAGGEKLFF
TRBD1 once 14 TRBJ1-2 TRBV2 TGTGCCAGCAGTGAATCCGGACAGGGCTATGGCTACACCTTC CASSESGQGYGYTF
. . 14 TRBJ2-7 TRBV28 TGTGCCAGCACCCCCGAAGGGGGCTCCTACGAGCAGTACTTC CASTPEGGSYEQYF
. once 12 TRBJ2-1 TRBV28 TGTGCCAGCAGTTATGGTGGCTTTGAGCAGTTCTTC CASSYGGFEQFF
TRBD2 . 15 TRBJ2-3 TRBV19 TGTGCCAGTGGGGTAGCGGGAGGCCTGGCAGATACGCAGTATTTT CASGVAGGLADTQYF
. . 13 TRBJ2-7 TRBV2 TGTGCCAGCAGTGAAGCTCGGCCCTACGAGCAGTACTTC CASSEARPYEQYF
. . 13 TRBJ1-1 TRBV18 TGTGCCAGCTTGGGACAACGAAACACTGAAGCTTTCTTT CASLGQRNTEAFF
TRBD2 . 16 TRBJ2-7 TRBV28 TGTGCCAGCAGTTTATTGGCGGGAGATGTAAGGCACGAGCAGTACTTC CASSLLAGDVRHEQYF
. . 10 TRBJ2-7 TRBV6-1 TGTGTTGCCGGACCTTACGAGCAGTACTTC CVAGPYEQYF
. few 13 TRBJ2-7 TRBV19 TGTGCCAGTAGACCGGGACCGCTGTACGAGCAGTACTTC CASRPGPLYEQYF
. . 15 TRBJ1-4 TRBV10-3 TGTGCCATCAGTGAGTCGAGCCCAACTAATGAAAAACTGTTTTTT CAISESSPTNEKLFF
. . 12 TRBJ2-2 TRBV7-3 TGTGCCAGCAGCCTCGGGCACGGGGAGCTGTTTTTT CASSLGHGELFF
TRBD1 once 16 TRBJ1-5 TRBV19 TGTGCCAGTAACGACAGGGAATCTTATAGCAATCAGCCCCAGCATTTT CASNDRESYSNQPQHF
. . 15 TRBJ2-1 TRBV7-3 TGTGCCAGCAGCTCGACCCCAGGGGCCTACAATGAGCAGTTCTTC CASSSTPGAYNEQFF
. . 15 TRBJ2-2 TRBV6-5 TGTGCCAGCAGTTACCTGATTGCTTCCACCGGGGAGCTGTTTTTT CASSYLIASTGELFF
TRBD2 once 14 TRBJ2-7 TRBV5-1 TGCGCCAGCAGCACCTCTGCGGGAGCCTACGAGCAGTACTTC CASSTSAGAYEQYF
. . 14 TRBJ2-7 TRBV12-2 TGTGCAAGTCGCTCCGACAGGGATGCCTACGAGCAGTACTTC CASRSDRDAYEQYF
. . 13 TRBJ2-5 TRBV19 TGTGCCAGTAGCCCTAGTCGAGGGGAGACCCAGTACTTC CASSPSRGETQYF
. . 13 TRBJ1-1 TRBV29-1 TGCAGCGGTCTCAGGGGCACGAACACTGAAGCTTTCTTT CSGLRGTNTEAFF